One sample yielded the 21 T cell receptor beta chains listed below, sequenced in a study of shared clonotypes between healthy human individuals. Assay: immunoSEQ multiplex PCR; the TCRdb copy retains only in-frame clones and omits some. The repertoire holds more than 2,000,000 clones, with 93% as singletons. The material sequenced was naive CD4+ T cells from PBMCs. The sample's subset: CD45RA+ positively selected. The receptors stem from a man in his late teens or twenties in good health. Some clones in this sample may be carry-over from other donors' samples.

The rearrangement links TRBV4-3 to TRBJ2-7, with D uncertain. This CDR3 comprises 13 residues. Germline V lookup: CDR1 LGHNA, CDR2 YSLEER. V was pared by 4 bases and J by 3 bases, with 10 bases between. The CDR3 DNA is TGCGCCAGCAGCCCTTGGGAAAACTACGAGCAGTACTTC. Translated: CASSPWENYEQYF.

The chain has TRBV9 and TRBJ2-1; D perhaps matches TRBD1 (6 bases). The CDR3 loop spans 16 amino acids. The V gene lost 0 bases and the J gene lost 0 bases, with 10 bases spanning the gap. In germline, CDR1 is SGDLS, CDR2 YYNGEE. CDR3: CASSVGQESSYNEQFF. CDR3 DNA sequence: TGTGCCAGCAGCGTAGGACAGGAGAGCTCCTACAATGAGCAGTTCTTC.

The chain links TRBV5-8 to TRBJ2-3; 10 bases match TRBD2. In germline, CDR1 is SGHTS, CDR2 YDEGEE. V trimming: 0 bases; J trimming: 2 bases; junction bases outside the gene matches: 6. The CDR3 sequence is 17 residues long. The CDR3 coding sequence is TGTGCCAGCAGCTTGGAGCGTCTAGCGGGAGACACAGATACGCAGTATTTT. It encodes CASSLERLAGDTDTQYF.

This chain joins TRBV5-1 and TRBJ2-7, with D hard to call. Trimming took 2 bases from V and 6 from J, leaving 15 bases between them. The CDR3 loop spans 14 amino acids. Germline CDR1 SGHRS, CDR2 YFSETQ. The CDR3 coding sequence is TGCGCCAGCAGCTTACGGCCAACCTTGGGCGAGCAGTACTTC. It encodes CASSLRPTLGEQYF.

This rearrangement joins TRBV6-5 to TRBJ2-2; D not resolved. The V end was cut by 2 bases, the J end by 7 bases, with 8 bases between. CDR1 and CDR2 from the germline V gene are MNHEY and SVGAGI. The length of the CDR3 is 13 residues. This CDR3 is CASSYEGFGELFF. The CDR3 coding sequence is TGTGCCAGCAGTTACGAAGGATTCGGGGAGCTGTTTTTT.

V is TRBV14 and J is TRBJ1-2, with D perhaps TRBD1 (5 bases). From germline, CDR1 is SGHDN and CDR2 FVKESK. The CDR3 covers 16 residues. The V end lost 0 bases, the J end lost 2 bases, and 13 bases lay between the germline ends. This chain's CDR3 is CASSQDRGGENYGYTF. CDR3 DNA sequence: TGTGCCAGCAGCCAAGATCGCGGGGGAGAAAACTATGGCTACACCTTC.

The J gene is TRBJ2-7, the V gene TRBV7-2; no firm D call. Trimming cost V 5 bases and J 5 bases, with 13 bases left between them. There are 13 residues in the CDR3. The V gene's germline CDR1 is SGHTA and CDR2 FQGNSA. CDR3 residues: CASSTRRSHEQYF. CDR3 sequence (DNA): TGTGCCAGCAGCACCCGGCGGAGCCACGAGCAGTACTTC.

This chain connects TRBV5-1 to TRBJ2-7, with 7 bases identical to TRBD2. V dropped 0 bases and J dropped 3; count of bases not matched to a gene: 6. The CDR3 contains 15 residues. Germline V gene lookup returns CDR1 SGHRS and CDR2 YFSETQ. DNA for the CDR3: TGCGCCAGCAGCTTGGGCGGGAGTAACGTCTACGAGCAGTACTTC. Its translation: CASSLGGSNVYEQYF.

The chain combines TRBV7-8 with TRBJ1-2; D may be TRBD1 (5 bases). CDR3 length: 14 residues. Germline loops: CDR1 SGHVS, CDR2 FQNEAQ. V gave up 5 bases and J gave up 5 bases, with 15 bases separating them. CDR3 residues: CASSHRGGGYGYTF. The CDR3 coding sequence is TGTGCCAGCAGCCATAGGGGCGGGGGGTATGGCTACACCTTC.

V is TRBV2 and J is TRBJ1-1; TRBD1 matches 11 bases. Germline V gives CDR1 SNHLY, CDR2 FYNNEI. The trim removed 5 bases at V and 0 bases at J, leaving 8 bases unmatched. The CDR3 is 17 residues long. CDR3 protein: CASSPRTGGGMNTEAFF. CDR3 coding DNA: TGTGCCAGCAGTCCCCGGACAGGGGGCGGTATGAACACTGAAGCTTTCTTT.

The chain has TRBV19 and TRBJ2-1; 12 nucleotides align to TRBD2. The CDR3 is made up of 19 amino acids. Per the germline V gene, CDR1 is LNHDA and CDR2 is SQIVND (reference sequence). After removal of 2 bases from V and 0 bases from J, the junction contained 8 bases not matched to a gene. CDR3 amino acids: CASSILKTSGRSSYNEQFF. The DNA for the CDR3 is TGTGCCAGTAGTATATTAAAAACTAGCGGGAGGAGCTCCTACAATGAGCAGTTCTTC. Full variable domain (rest looked up from reference TRBV19 and TRBJ2-1): DGGITQSPKYLFRKEGQNVTLSCEQNLNHDAMYWYRQDPGQGLRLIYYSQIVNDFQKGDIAEGYSVSREKKESFPLTVTSAQKNPTAFYLCASSILKTSGRSSYNEQFFGPGTRLTVL.

The gene calls are TRBV14 and TRBJ2-5, with D hard to call. The ends were cut back, 3 bases at V and 5 bases at J, with 16 bases in the middle. The CDR3 sequence is 15 residues long. Germline V gene data show CDR1 as SGHDN and CDR2 as FVKESK. CDR3 sequence: CASSQVGWFSETQYF. The CDR3 nucleotides are TGTGCCAGCAGCCAGGTCGGTTGGTTCTCGGAGACCCAGTACTTC.

The rearrangement uses TRBV5-5 and TRBJ1-5; D unclear. The CDR3 is 16 residues long. The ends were cut back, 0 bases at V and 4 bases at J, with 14 bases in the middle. Germline V gene sequence: CDR1 SGHKS, CDR2 YYEKEE (reference sequence). DNA of the CDR3: TGTGCCAGCAGCTTGGTAGGGTCTACGGGTAATCAGCCCCAGCATTTT. Its protein product is CASSLVGSTGNQPQHF.

This clone was seen a few times. The V gene is TRBV18, the J gene TRBJ1-1; the D is unclear. The CDR3 extends over 15 amino acids. V was cut by 1 base and J by 1 base, with 10 bases left in between. Germline V CDR1 and CDR2: KGHSH, LQKENI. The CDR3 coding sequence is TGTGCCAGCTCACCACAGGAGATCAGGAACACTGAAGCTTTCTTT. Its protein product is CASSPQEIRNTEAFF.

V gene TRBV4-2 combines with J gene TRBJ2-1; D possibly uses TRBD1 or TRBD2 (5 bases each). The V and J ends lost 1 base and 4 bases respectively, with 11 bases between them. The CDR3 sequence is 15 residues long. The germline V gene encodes CDR1 LGHNA and CDR2 YNFKEQ. CDR3 coding DNA: TGTGCCAGCAGCCAAGGTGGGACGGAATACAATGAGCAGTTCTTC. It translates to CASSQGGTEYNEQFF.

The chain uses TRBV4-1 and TRBJ1-1; a weak D match, TRBD1 (5 bases). V lost 3 bases and J lost 4, with 15 bases in between. The V gene's germline CDR1 is MGHRA and CDR2 YSYEKL. The CDR3 sequence is 15 residues long. The CDR3 region is CASSQVGASGTEAFF. DNA for the CDR3: TGCGCCAGCAGCCAGGTAGGGGCCTCGGGCACTGAAGCTTTCTTT.

The chain combines TRBV5-4 with TRBJ1-2, with D possibly TRBD1 on 6 matching bases. Germline V CDR1 and CDR2: SGHNT, YYREEE (reference sequence). This CDR3 spans 15 amino acids. The V gene lost 0 bases and the J gene lost 8 bases, with 17 bases spanning the gap. CDR3 nucleotide sequence: TGTGCCAGCAGCTTGGCCGGCAGGGGAAGGGAAGGCTACACCTTC. Translated, it gives CASSLAGRGREGYTF.

Worth noting for this clone: Other nucleotide sequences from this sample produce the same CDR3. The gene calls are TRBV28 and TRBJ2-7; perhaps TRBD2 as D (6 bases). V lost 2 bases, J lost 1 base, and 9 bases lay in between. In germline, CDR1 is MDHEN, CDR2 SYDVKM. The CDR3 contains 14 residues. In nucleotides, the CDR3 is TGTGCCAGCAGTTTACTGGCGGGATCCTACGAGCAGTACTTC. Translating it yields CASSLLAGSYEQYF. The entire variable domain, with the rest obtained from reference TRBV28 and TRBJ2-7, is as follows: DVKVTQSSRYLVKRTGEKVFLECVQDMDHENMFWYRQDPGLGLRLIYFSYDVKMKEKGDIPEGYSVSREKKERFSLILESASTNQTSMYLCASSLLAGSYEQYFGPGTRLTVT.

This rearrangement joins TRBV2 to TRBJ2-4; D is possibly TRBD1 (6 bases). Germline loops: CDR1 SNHLY, CDR2 FYNNEI. V was pared by 7 bases and J by 2 bases, with 9 bases between. The CDR3 runs 13 residues. The CDR3 DNA sequence: TGTGCCAGCACCAGGGGATCCAAAAACATTCAGTACTTC. It encodes CASTRGSKNIQYF.

This chain joins TRBV27 and TRBJ1-4; the D gene is possibly TRBD1 (5 bases). V was shortened by 5 bases and J by 5 bases, with 15 bases between the two germline ends. The germline V gene has CDR1 MNHEY and CDR2 SMNVEV (reference sequence). CDR3 length: 15 amino acids. CDR3 sequence (DNA): TGTGCCAGCAGTCTGTATGGGGCAGGGAATGAAAAACTGTTTTTT. This encodes CASSLYGAGNEKLFF.

As to this clone: The junction differs from germline at one of its ends, possibly a read error. V is TRBV7-2 and J is TRBJ2-3; a weak D match, TRBD2 (7 bases). Per the germline V gene, CDR1 is SGHTA and CDR2 is FQGNSA. CDR3 length equals 15 residues. The CDR3: CASRLGSGQGDTQYF. DNA of the CDR3: TGTGCCAGCAGGTTAGGTAGCGGGCAGGGGGATACGCAGTATTTT.